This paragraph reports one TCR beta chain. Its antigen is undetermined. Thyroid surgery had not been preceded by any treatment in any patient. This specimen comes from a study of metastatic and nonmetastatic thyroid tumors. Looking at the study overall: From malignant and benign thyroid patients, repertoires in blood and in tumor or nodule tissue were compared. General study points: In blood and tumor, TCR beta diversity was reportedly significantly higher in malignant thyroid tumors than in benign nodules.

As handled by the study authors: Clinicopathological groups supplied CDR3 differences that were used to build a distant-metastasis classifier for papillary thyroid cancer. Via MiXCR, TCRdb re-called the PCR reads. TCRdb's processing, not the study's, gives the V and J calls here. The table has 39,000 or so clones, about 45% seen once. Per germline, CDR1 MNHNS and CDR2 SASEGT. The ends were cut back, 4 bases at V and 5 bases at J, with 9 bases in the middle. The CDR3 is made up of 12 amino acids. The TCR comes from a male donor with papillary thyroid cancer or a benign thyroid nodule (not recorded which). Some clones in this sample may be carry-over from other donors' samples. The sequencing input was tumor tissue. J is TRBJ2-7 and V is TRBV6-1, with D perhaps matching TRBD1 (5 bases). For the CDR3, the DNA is TGTGCCAGCAGTGCATCGACAGACGAGCAGTACTTC. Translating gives CASSASTDEQYF.